The 11 T cell receptor beta chains below were found in one sample sequenced in a study of control samples from healthy donors and cancer patients. Libraries were prepared by immunoSEQ multiplex PCR; TCRdb keeps only in-frame clonotypes and omits some of them. The sample records about 130,000 clones, around nine tenths being singletons. Input material: blood. The receptor set was obtained from a man aged 35 to 55 in good health.

The chain combines TRBV7-8 with TRBJ1-1; no firm D call. This CDR3 has 12 amino acids. Trimming took 5 bases from V and 5 from J, leaving 9 bases between them. CDR1 is SGHVS and CDR2 is FQNEAQ in the germline V gene. The CDR3 protein is CASSTGRTEAFF. CDR3 coding DNA: TGTGCCAGCAGCACCGGAAGGACTGAAGCTTTCTTT. The entire variable domain, with the rest obtained from reference TRBV7-8 and TRBJ1-1, is as follows: GAGVSQSPRYKVAKRGQDVALRCDPISGHVSLFWYQQALGQGPEFLTYFQNEAQLDKSGLPSDRFFAERPEGSVSTLKIQRTQQEDSAVYLCASSTGRTEAFFGQGTRLTVV.

This clone was picked up one time. The J gene is TRBJ1-3, the V gene TRBV12-3 or TRBV12-4, with D unclear. This CDR3 region has 12 residues. Trimming removed 6 bases from V and 4 bases from J, with 7 bases in between. In DNA form, the CDR3 reads TGTGCCAGCAGCACTTTGGGAAACACCATATATTTT. As protein: CASSTLGNTIYF.

CDR3 amino acids: CAGGTGGTSTEAFF. CDR3 coding DNA: TGTGCCGGGGGGACAGGGGGTACGAGCACTGAAGCTTTCTTT. This sequence joins TRBV6-5 and TRBJ1-1, with 11 bases lining up with TRBD1. Germline trimming cut 11 bases from V and 4 bases from J; bases unmatched to any gene: 9. CDR3 length: 14 residues. Germline CDR1 reads MNHEY; CDR2 reads SVGAGI.

The rearrangement links TRBV27 to TRBJ1-3; no firm D call. The CDR3 is 15 amino acids. Trimming removed 2 bases at V and 0 bases at J, with 8 bases between. Germline values: CDR1 MNHEY, CDR2 SMNVEV (reference sequence). CDR3 sequence reads: CASSLNTGSGNTIYF. CDR3 nucleotides: TGTGCCAGCAGTTTAAATACCGGCTCTGGAAACACCATATATTTT.

The rearrangement uses TRBV30 and TRBJ1-1; 8 bases align to TRBD1. CDR3 length: 18 amino acids. Looked up from germline, CDR1 is GTSNPN and CDR2 is SVGIG (reference sequence). V gave up 1 base and J gave up 4 bases; unmatched junction bases: 17. The CDR3 region is CAWSDKHGTGVRSTEAFF. Written as DNA, the CDR3 is TGTGCCTGGAGTGATAAACACGGGACAGGCGTTCGGAGCACTGAAGCTTTCTTT.

The chain uses TRBV19 and TRBJ1-5, with D maybe TRBD1 (6 bases). This CDR3 is 16 amino acids long. Looked up from germline, CDR1 is LNHDA and CDR2 is SQIVND (reference sequence). The ends were cut back, 3 bases at V and 4 bases at J, with 16 bases in the middle. Here the CDR3 DNA reads TGTGCCAGTAGTATCTATCTCACAGGGAGTAATCAGCCCCAGCATTTT. This encodes CASSIYLTGSNQPQHF.

This clone has only one observation. As DNA, the CDR3 is TGTGCCAGCAGATCTAGCGGGGGTTCCGAGCAGTACTTC. Protein product: CASRSSGGSEQYF. This chain joins TRBV14 and TRBJ2-7; 10 nucleotides line up with TRBD2. CDR1 is SGHDN, CDR2 FVKESK, per germline. The junction had 5 bases not matched to a gene; V was cut back by 6 bases and J by 6 bases. The CDR3 sequence is 13 residues long.

V usage is TRBV2 and J usage is TRBJ1-4, with 7 bases fitting TRBD1. Germline V gene data show CDR1 as SNHLY and CDR2 as FYNNEI. Trimming took 3 bases from V and 7 from J; bases not matched to a gene: 5. CDR3 length equals 14 residues. CDR3 bases: TGTGCCAGCAGTGACGCGACAGGGATTGAAAAACTGTTTTTT. Encoded protein: CASSDATGIEKLFF.

The rearrangement uses TRBV3-1 (or the pseudogene TRBV3-2) and TRBJ2-7, with a tentative D call TRBD2 (6 bases). The CDR3 extends over 13 amino acids. V dropped 4 bases and J dropped 0 bases, with 7 bases sitting between them. Germline lookup yields CDR1 LGHDT and CDR2 YNNKEL (reference sequence). This CDR3 reads CASSRGVSYEQYF. The CDR3, as DNA: TGTGCCAGCAGCCGCGGGGTCTCCTACGAGCAGTACTTC.

V is TRBV7-6 and J is TRBJ2-7, with D unresolved. The germline CDR1 and CDR2 sequences are SGHVS and FNYEAQ. The CDR3 spans 12 residues. V lost 3 bases to trimming and J lost 2 bases, with 5 bases between them. DNA for the CDR3: TGTGCCAGCAGCTTTGATCCCTACGAGCAGTACTTC. Its protein product is CASSFDPYEQYF.

V gene TRBV5-1 combines with J gene TRBJ2-1; the D gene is possibly TRBD2 (5 bases). Trimming pared 0 bases from V and 0 bases from J, leaving 7 bases between. Germline CDR1 reads SGHRS; CDR2 reads YFSETQ. This CDR3 has 15 residues. The CDR3, as DNA: TGCGCCAGCAGCTTGGGGGAGCTCTCCTACAATGAGCAGTTCTTC. This sequence encodes CASSLGELSYNEQFF.